This TCR beta chain was captured by sequencing in a study of cytomegalovirus exposure and HLA in healthy donors. PCR was performed using 60 Vbeta and 13 Jbeta primers. The data were produced by immunoSEQ multiplex PCR, yet TCRdb's version contains in-frame clones alone and is incomplete. This table holds some 200,000 clones, approximately 59% found once. CDR3 length equals 15 residues. Germline V gene sequence: CDR1 MGHRA, CDR2 YSYEKL. The V end was cut by 4 bases, the J end by 0 bases, with 10 bases between. The TCR originated in a man aged 35-49 years in good health and CMV-seronegative. This chain connects TRBV4-1 to TRBJ2-1, with D unresolved. The material sequenced was PBMCs. DNA of the CDR3: TGCGCCAGCAGCCGACTCCTGGACTCCTACAATGAGCAGTTCTTC. Residues: CASSRLLDSYNEQFF.